The T cell receptor (beta chain) under discussion was sequenced for a study of blood T cell repertoires in COVID-19. At the level of the study: Samples taken during acute and convalescent COVID-19 were collected in the United States, Italy and Spain. T cells, B-cell-depleted T cells, or PBMCs provided the cDNA or gDNA that served as material.

From germline, CDR1 is SGHNT and CDR2 YENEEA. This CDR3 has 13 residues. Between the trimmed V and J ends, which lost 5 bases and 13 bases, there was a span of 18 bases. Per the original data handling: Estimated nucleated cell counts came from reference gene primer amplification. TCRdb's copy holds only in-frame clones and misses some; the assay was immunoSEQ multiplex PCR. V and J calls and clone size are given by that table; D and trimming were obtained from the DNA. The sample has 75,000 to 80,000 clones; 88% are singletons. The rearrangement joins TRBV11-3 to TRBJ2-1; D possibly corresponds to TRBD2 (5 bases). The sample consisted of peripheral blood. The origin of this receptor is a human donor in a cohort sampled during active COVID-19. The chain's CDR3 is CASSPGLSGKQFF. In DNA, the CDR3 is TGTGCCAGCAGCCCCGGGCTATCGGGAAAACAGTTCTTC.